This T cell receptor beta chain was identified during a study of T cells after yellow fever vaccination. TCRdb reanalysed the 5' RACE reads using MiXCR and keeps one entry per CDR3 protein. The data show some 350,000 distinct CDR3 sequences, roughly 4.3% seen once. This clonotype was observed a few times. The CDR3 consists of 17 residues. The junction had 14 bases not matched to a gene; V was cut back by 5 bases and J by 3 bases. Germline assignment: CDR1 SGHAT and CDR2 FQDESV (reference sequence). The source is a man younger than 35 who received the YFV17D yellow fever vaccine. The chain carries TRBV11-1 and TRBJ2-3; 7 bases are a match to TRBD2. Here the sequenced sample was PBMCs, taken 5 days after the yellow fever booster vaccination. The CDR3 DNA reads TGTGCCAGCAGCCTGGGTTCTCGGGCGGGGGAGACAGATACGCAGTATTTT. Its protein product is CASSLGSRAGETDTQYF.